The TCR beta chain described here comes from a study of blood T cells in healthy people across ages. About the study: Template switching captured about one barcoded beta molecule per two T cells.

J was trimmed by 4 bases and V by 4 bases; bases with no gene match: 8. CDR1 SGHRS and CDR2 YFSETQ come from the germline V gene. The CDR3 totals 15 residues. Primed by a sample-barcoded 5' primer and a J-beta primer mix, a second PCR proceeded for about 6 to 12 cycles. Every cDNA was tagged by a template-switch adaptor with 12 random nucleotides. In TCRdb, the 5' RACE reads were re-called with MiXCR into one record per CDR3 protein. Here the sample spans roughly 1,500,000 distinct CDR3 sequences, about 35% being singletons. This clonotype was picked up many times. The antigen is unknown. Regarding the study as a whole: Researchers report that TCR beta diversity correlated strongly with naive T cell percentage.

The TCR comes from a woman aged 25 to 45 in good health. The sequencing input was blood. This sequence joins TRBV5-1 and TRBJ2-1; TRBD2 aligns across 7 bases. This chain's CDR3 is CASSPSGRGYNEQFF. DNA for the CDR3: TGCGCCAGCAGCCCTAGCGGTCGAGGATACAATGAGCAGTTCTTC.